What follows are 27 T cell receptor beta chains derived from one specimen sequenced in a study of blood T cell dynamics during melanoma immunotherapy. The time point: pre-treatment baseline. Data came from immunoSEQ multiplex PCR; TCRdb stores just in-frame clones and leaves some out. The sample shows about 8,500 clones, more than 75% of them seen only once. The sample was blood, taken from a patient treated with checkpoint blockade. All receptors come from a human donor with melanoma.

The chain employs TRBV2 and TRBJ2-7; 9 positions agree with TRBD1. The CDR3 consists of 15 residues. After removal of 6 bases from V and 3 bases from J, the junction contained 9 bases not matched to a gene. CDR1 and CDR2 (germline): SNHLY, FYNNEI. CDR3 region: CASRQDRGGSYEQYF. In DNA form, the CDR3 reads TGTGCCAGCAGACAAGACAGGGGGGGAAGCTACGAGCAGTACTTC.

This clone was recorded a few times. V is TRBV10-3 and J is TRBJ1-4; D gene unclear. The CDR3 runs 14 residues. The germline V gene encodes CDR1 ENHRY and CDR2 SYGVKD. Deletions cut 6 bases from V and 0 bases from J, with 8 bases between. The CDR3 here is CAISKDATNEKLFF. The CDR3 region has the DNA TGTGCCATCAGCAAAGACGCAACTAATGAAAAACTGTTTTTT.

This clone appeared a single time. V gene TRBV6-1 combines with J gene TRBJ2-5; D is unresolved. CDR3 size: 12 residues. V shed 5 bases and J shed 5 bases, with 9 bases lying between them. Germline V gives CDR1 MNHNS, CDR2 SASEGT. This CDR3 is CASSPRTETQYF. CDR3 coding DNA: TGTGCCAGCAGTCCTCGGACGGAGACCCAGTACTTC.

The V gene is TRBV28, the J gene TRBJ2-2; tentatively, D is TRBD1 (6 bases). Per the germline V gene, CDR1 is MDHEN and CDR2 is SYDVKM. The CDR3 contains 14 residues. Trimming cost V 7 bases and J 3 bases, with 12 bases left between them. This chain's CDR3 is CASNQGFYTGELFF. DNA for the CDR3: TGTGCCAGCAATCAGGGGTTTTACACCGGGGAGCTGTTTTTT. The full variable domain, with the rest looked up from reference TRBV28 and TRBJ2-2, is DVKVTQSSRYLVKRTGEKVFLECVQDMDHENMFWYRQDPGLGLRLIYFSYDVKMKEKGDIPEGYSVSREKKERFSLILESASTNQTSMYLCASNQGFYTGELFFGEGSRLTVL.

Here the CDR3 reads CASSINSNPRQTQYF. CDR3 nucleotides: TGTGCCAGCAGCATAAATAGCAACCCCCGCCAGACCCAGTACTTC. The chain joins TRBV7-2 to TRBJ2-5; D is unresolved. Germline V CDR1 and CDR2: SGHTA, FQGNSA. The CDR3 is 15 residues long. Trimming took 5 bases from V and 6 from J, leaving 19 bases between them.

This chain's CDR3 is CASSPTPTRTSGNTDTQYF. CDR3 in DNA: TGTGCCAGCAGCCCGACCCCCACCAGGACTAGCGGGAACACAGATACGCAGTATTTT. The chain employs TRBV5-4 and TRBJ2-3; 12 bases line up with TRBD2. The CDR3 sequence is 19 residues long. The J segment lost 2 bases and the V segment lost 4 bases, leaving 14 bases of the junction unmatched. Germline loops: CDR1 SGHNT, CDR2 YYREEE (reference sequence).

The chain is built from TRBV5-4 and TRBJ2-3; 9 bases are a match to TRBD1. CDR1 SGHNT and CDR2 YYREEE come from the germline V gene (reference sequence). This CDR3 region has 17 residues. V was pared by 4 bases and J by 6 bases, with 15 bases of the junction left unmatched. The CDR3 loop reads CASSPLGPGQGLDTQYF. CDR3 nucleotide sequence: TGTGCCAGCAGCCCCCTCGGACCGGGACAGGGTTTGGATACGCAGTATTTT.

The V call is TRBV2, the J call TRBJ2-2, with 9 bases lining up with TRBD1. This CDR3 comprises 15 residues. The germline gives CDR1 SNHLY, CDR2 FYNNEI. The trim removed 6 bases at V and 2 bases at J, leaving 4 bases unmatched. The CDR3 region has the DNA TGTGCCAGCAGGGCTACAGGGGGCAACACCGGGGAGCTGTTTTTT. Amino acid sequence: CASRATGGNTGELFF.

The genes are TRBV7-2 and TRBJ2-5, with D possibly being TRBD2 (5 bases). Trimming took 3 bases from V and 2 from J, leaving 13 bases between them. This CDR3 has 15 residues. From germline, CDR1 is SGHTA and CDR2 FQGNSA. The CDR3, as DNA: TGTGCCAGCAGCTTGGTCTTAGCGCGTCAAGAGACCCAGTACTTC. Encoded protein: CASSLVLARQETQYF.

The chain links TRBV30 to TRBJ2-7; D not resolved. CDR3 size: 11 residues. CDR1 is GTSNPN and CDR2 is SVGIG in the germline V gene (reference sequence). Trimming took off 4 bases at V and 5 bases at J, with 9 bases between the two ends. DNA of the CDR3: TGTGCCTGGACCGAAAGGGACGAGCAGTACTTC. Its protein is CAWTERDEQYF.

The V call is TRBV18, the J call TRBJ2-1, with D unresolved. V was clipped by 2 bases and J by 4 bases, with 3 bases between them. Per the germline V gene, CDR1 is KGHSH and CDR2 is LQKENI. CDR3 length: 12 residues. The CDR3 coding sequence is TGTGCCAGCTCACCAGGGTACAATGAGCAGTTCTTC. It specifies CASSPGYNEQFF.

V usage is TRBV18 and J usage is TRBJ1-6; D gene unclear. Trimming removed 6 bases from V and 8 bases from J, with 11 bases in between. The germline V gene encodes CDR1 KGHSH and CDR2 LQKENI. The CDR3 is 13 amino acids. The chain's CDR3 is CASSPGVDSPLHF. The CDR3 DNA follows: TGTGCCAGCTCCCCGGGCGTGGATTCACCCCTCCACTTT.

The chain employs TRBV11-2 and TRBJ1-5; perhaps TRBD1 as D (6 bases). CDR1 SGHAT and CDR2 FQNNGV come from the germline V gene. Trimming took off 5 bases at V and 0 bases at J, with 11 bases between the two ends. The CDR3 runs to 15 residues. The CDR3 spells CASSDPGDSNQPQHF. The CDR3 DNA reads as TGTGCCAGCAGCGATCCAGGGGATAGCAATCAGCCCCAGCATTTT.

This clone was observed a single time. The CDR3 nucleotides are TGTGCCAGCAGTTCCATGGACATCTACGAGCAGTACTTC. This codes for CASSSMDIYEQYF. The chain couples TRBV6-6 to TRBJ2-7; D might be TRBD1 (5 bases). The CDR3 has 13 residues. V lost 4 bases to trimming and J lost 3 bases, with 10 bases between them. Germline-derived CDR1 and CDR2 are MNHNY and SVGAGI (reference sequence).

The table lists this clone with a few counts. V gene TRBV25-1 combines with J gene TRBJ1-1; 8 bases agree with TRBD1. The V and J ends lost 2 bases and 4 bases, in that order; junction bases with no gene match: 6. This CDR3 region has 15 residues. From germline, CDR1 is MGHDK and CDR2 SYGVNS. CDR3 nucleotide sequence: TGTGCCAGCAGTGAACAGGGGGCACAGCGCACTGAAGCTTTCTTT. It codes for CASSEQGAQRTEAFF.

V gene TRBV10-1 combines with J gene TRBJ2-7; 7 bases match TRBD1. The trim removed 11 bases at V and 1 base at J, leaving 14 bases unmatched. From germline, CDR1 is WNHNN and CDR2 SYGVQD (reference sequence). CDR3 length equals 15 residues. CDR3 DNA: TGCGCCGGCACCAAACAGGGGAATGGTTCCTACGAGCAGTACTTC. It encodes CAGTKQGNGSYEQYF.

The chain couples TRBV5-4 to TRBJ2-7, with 8 bases aligning to TRBD1. This CDR3 comprises 14 residues. CDR1 and CDR2 (germline): SGHNT, YYREEE (reference sequence). V gave up 5 bases and J gave up 0 bases; unmatched junction bases: 4. The CDR3 DNA sequence: TGTGCCAGCAGTCGGGACAGGAGCTCCTACGAGCAGTACTTC. It encodes CASSRDRSSYEQYF.

The chain has TRBV6-1 and TRBJ2-1; TRBD2 matches at 9 bases. V shed 4 bases and J 0 bases; nucleotides not matched to a gene: 7. The length of the CDR3 is 17 residues. CDR1 is MNHNS and CDR2 is SASEGT in the germline V gene. Here the CDR3 reads CASSAGLAGSSYNEQFF. In DNA, the CDR3 is TGTGCCAGCAGTGCAGGCCTAGCGGGAAGCTCCTACAATGAGCAGTTCTTC.

The V gene is TRBV30, the J gene TRBJ1-4; D uncertain. The V end lost 4 bases, the J end lost 0 bases, and 15 bases lay between the germline ends. CDR1 and CDR2 from the germline V gene are GTSNPN and SVGIG (reference sequence). The CDR3 has 16 amino acids. CDR3 in amino acids: CAWKLRSYATNEKLFF. The DNA of the CDR3 is TGTGCCTGGAAGCTCCGGTCGTACGCAACTAATGAAAAACTGTTTTTT. Supplemented by reference TRBV30 and TRBJ1-4, the full variable domain reads SQTIHQWPATLVQPVGSPLSLECTVEGTSNPNLYWYRQAAGRGLQLLFYSVGIGQISSEVPQNLSASRPQDRQFILSSKKLLLSDSGFYLCAWKLRSYATNEKLFFGSGTQLSVL.

This clone was recorded a few times. This chain uses TRBV28 with TRBJ2-3; D might be TRBD2 (6 bases). The CDR3 sequence is 14 residues long. CDR1 is MDHEN and CDR2 is SYDVKM in the germline V gene. The ends were cut back, 5 bases at V and 5 bases at J, with 14 bases in the middle. The CDR3 DNA reads TGTGCCAGCAGTCCGCGGGTGGGGGGAGATACGCAGTATTTT. It encodes CASSPRVGGDTQYF.

This chain uses TRBV19 with TRBJ1-5, with D perhaps matching TRBD1 (5 bases). Trimming cost V 3 bases and J 4 bases, with 16 bases left between them. CDR1 and CDR2 (germline): LNHDA, SQIVND (reference sequence). The CDR3 contains 16 residues. CDR3 nucleotide sequence: TGTGCCAGTAGTATTCGCCCGGGACGGAAGAATCAGCCCCAGCATTTT. Translated: CASSIRPGRKNQPQHF.

The sample holds a few counts of this clone. The rearrangement uses TRBV4-1 and TRBJ2-7; D uncertain. Per the germline V gene, CDR1 is MGHRA and CDR2 is YSYEKL. This CDR3 has 14 residues. V lost 1 base to trimming and J lost 4 bases, with 11 bases between them. In nucleotides, the CDR3 is TGCGCCAGCAGCCAAGTAGGAAACGGATACGAGCAGTACTTC. This sequence encodes CASSQVGNGYEQYF.

This chain links TRBV30 with TRBJ2-6; TRBD1 might be the D (6 bases). The CDR3 sequence is 15 residues long. The germline V and J ends were trimmed by 3 bases and 2 bases, with 11 bases remaining between them. Germline assignment: CDR1 GTSNPN and CDR2 SVGIG (reference sequence). The CDR3 bases are TGTGCCTGGAGCCCTCAGGGGCCTGGGGCCAACGTCCTGACTTTC. The encoded protein is CAWSPQGPGANVLTF.

The chain is built from TRBV2 and TRBJ2-5; 7 bases agree with TRBD1. The V and J ends lost 5 bases and 1 base, in that order; junction bases with no gene match: 4. The germline CDR1 and CDR2 sequences are SNHLY and FYNNEI. This CDR3 is built from 14 residues. The CDR3 DNA reads TGTGCCAGCAGTCGCGACAGGGCCCAAGAGACCCAGTACTTC. Amino acid sequence: CASSRDRAQETQYF.

This clone occurred a few times. This rearrangement joins TRBV30 to TRBJ1-2, with TRBD1 as a possible D gene (5 bases). The CDR3 is made up of 10 amino acids. CDR1 is GTSNPN, CDR2 SVGIG, per germline (reference sequence). The V end lost 3 bases, the J end lost 8 bases, and 7 bases lay between the germline ends. The CDR3 protein is CAWRKGGYTF. The CDR3 nucleotides are TGTGCCTGGAGAAAGGGGGGCTACACCTTC.

This sequence joins TRBV5-1 and TRBJ1-6; D may be TRBD1 (6 bases). This CDR3 has 16 residues. Germline V lookup: CDR1 SGHRS, CDR2 YFSETQ. With 3 bases removed from V and 9 bases from J, the gap between germline ends came to 19 bases. CDR3 sequence (DNA): TGCGCCAGCAGCTGGCGCTCGGCGGGGGGCACTTCACCCCTCCACTTT. It specifies CASSWRSAGGTSPLHF.

The gene calls are TRBV5-1 and TRBJ1-1; no definite D call. Germline V gene lookup returns CDR1 SGHRS and CDR2 YFSETQ. This CDR3 comprises 14 residues. Trimming removed 4 bases from V and 0 bases from J, with 10 bases in between. CDR3 bases: TGCGCCAGCAGCCCGACCCTCATGAACACTGAAGCTTTCTTT. Translating gives CASSPTLMNTEAFF. Variable domain in full (rest from reference TRBV5-1 and TRBJ1-1): KAGVTQTPRYLIKTRGQQVTLSCSPISGHRSVSWYQQTPGQGLQFLFEYFSETQRNKGNFPGRFSGRQFSNSRSEMNVSTLELGDSALYLCASSPTLMNTEAFFGQGTRLTVV.